Only a few counts were recorded for the clone carrying this TCR beta chain. Its antigen is unidentified. CDR3 size: 15 residues. The germline V gene has CDR1 MGHDK and CDR2 SYGVNS. Trimming pared 3 bases from V and 5 bases from J, leaving 16 bases between. The data were obtained in a study of vaccination and CD4 T cells after COVID-19. Overall study: Investigators drew the post-COVID samples a median around 93 days after diagnosis, with a range of 35 to 161. Blood was drawn a median around 72 days post second dose, range 14 to 241. Three convalescent patients were sampled at day 14 and days 161 to 241 post-vaccination.

An Oncomine TCR Beta short-read assay was used to sequence the DNA from cultured CD4+ T cells. It was from cultured CD4+ T cells that genomic DNA was extracted. TCRdb independently ran MiXCR on the PCR reads; one entry per CDR3 protein. The sample records tens of thousands of distinct CDR3 sequences, roughly 33% being singletons. Time point: late sampling 161 to 241 days after vaccination in a few convalescent patients. Treatment reported: roughly 10-day PBMC culture with coronavirus spike peptide pools or control peptides (ViraFEST assay). This specimen consisted of CD4+ T cells from blood, cultured in vitro, obtained about 7 months after SARS-CoV-2 vaccination. The chain joins TRBV25-1 to TRBJ2-5; D is uncertain. This receptor was obtained from a human donor who had recovered from COVID-19. In DNA form, the CDR3 reads TGTGCCAGCAGTGAGTCTCTTGGGCTTGGGGAGACCCAGTACTTC. It encodes CASSESLGLGETQYF.